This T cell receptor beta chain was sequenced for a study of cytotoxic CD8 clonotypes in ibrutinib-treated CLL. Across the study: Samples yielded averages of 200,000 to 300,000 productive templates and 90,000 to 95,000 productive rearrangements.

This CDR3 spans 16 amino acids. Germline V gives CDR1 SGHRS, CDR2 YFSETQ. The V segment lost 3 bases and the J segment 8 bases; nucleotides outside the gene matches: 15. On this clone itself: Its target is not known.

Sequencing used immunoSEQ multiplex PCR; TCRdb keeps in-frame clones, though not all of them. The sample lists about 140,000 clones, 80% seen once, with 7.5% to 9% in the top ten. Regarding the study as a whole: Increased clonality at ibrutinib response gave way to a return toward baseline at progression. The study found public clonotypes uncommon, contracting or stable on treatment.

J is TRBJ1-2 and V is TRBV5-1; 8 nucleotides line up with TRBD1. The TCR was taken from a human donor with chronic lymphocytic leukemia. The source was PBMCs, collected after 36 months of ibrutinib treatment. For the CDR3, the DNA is TGCGCCAGCAGCTCGGGACAGGTCGGTGGAAACGGAGGCTACACCTTC. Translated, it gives CASSSGQVGGNGGYTF.